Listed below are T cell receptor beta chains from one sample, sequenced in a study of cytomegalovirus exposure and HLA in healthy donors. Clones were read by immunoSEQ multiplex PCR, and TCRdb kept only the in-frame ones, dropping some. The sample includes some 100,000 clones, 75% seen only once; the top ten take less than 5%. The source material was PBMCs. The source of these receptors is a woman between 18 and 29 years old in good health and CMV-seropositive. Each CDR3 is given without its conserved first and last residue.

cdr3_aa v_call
ASSSSGTSGGETQY TRBV4-2
ASSPGGLEHEQY TRBV11-3
ASSLGGRPSYNEQF TRBV5-1
ASSQDSEGGPADTQY TRBV4-2
ASSPQGDTGELF TRBV18
AVTGNTGELF TRBV28
ATLTGLETQY TRBV6-5
ASSARGLNTEAF TRBV9
ASSQDLVGGSEGYT TRBV4-2
SVRGWGTSGRFSWDEQF TRBV29-1
ASSLAGTGVPYEQY TRBV7-9
ASSIVPDRGYT TRBV19
ASSEGDSFSSSGNTIY TRBV6-1
ASSSGDRAVEQY TRBV5-4
ASSGRAVYNEQF TRBV2
ASSLETGVLNQPQH TRBV7-2
ASSSSGWAEAF TRBV7-3
ASSYGTSGSYEQY TRBV6-5
ASSFDTNTEAF TRBV6-1